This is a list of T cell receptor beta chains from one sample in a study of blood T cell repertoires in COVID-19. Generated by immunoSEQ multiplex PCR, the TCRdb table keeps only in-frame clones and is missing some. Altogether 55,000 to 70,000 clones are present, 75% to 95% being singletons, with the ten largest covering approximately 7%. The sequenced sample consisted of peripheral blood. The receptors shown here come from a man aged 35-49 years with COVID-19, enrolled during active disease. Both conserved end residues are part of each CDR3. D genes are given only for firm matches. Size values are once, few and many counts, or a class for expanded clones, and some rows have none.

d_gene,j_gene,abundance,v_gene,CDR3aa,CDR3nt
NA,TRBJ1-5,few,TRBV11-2,CASSSQVDQPQHF,TGTGCCAGCAGCTCCCAGGTGGATCAGCCCCAGCATTTT
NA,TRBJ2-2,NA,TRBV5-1,CASSFGTVPSGELFF,TGCGCCAGCAGCTTCGGCACAGTACCCTCCGGGGAGCTGTTTTTT
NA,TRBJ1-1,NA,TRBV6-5,CASSIGGLEAFF,TGTGCCAGCAGTATCGGAGGACTTGAAGCTTTCTTT
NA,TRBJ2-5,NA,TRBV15,CATSRESSPQETQYF,TGTGCCACCAGCAGAGAAAGCTCACCACAAGAGACCCAGTACTTC
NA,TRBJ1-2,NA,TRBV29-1,CSYGRNYGYTF,TGCAGCTACGGGAGGAACTATGGCTACACCTTC
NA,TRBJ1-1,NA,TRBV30,CAWREAGARPFVPTEAFF,TGTGCCTGGAGGGAGGCGGGGGCGCGACCCTTTGTTCCCACTGAAGCTTTCTTT
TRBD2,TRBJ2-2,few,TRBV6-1,CASSEARGEAGELFF,TGTGCCAGCAGTGAAGCGCGGGGGGAGGCCGGGGAGCTGTTTTTT
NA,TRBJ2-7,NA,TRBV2,CASKTTVTYEQYF,TGTGCCAGCAAGACGACAGTTACCTACGAGCAGTACTTC
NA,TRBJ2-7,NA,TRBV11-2,CASSRDRLTYEQYF,TGTGCCAGCAGTCGAGACAGGTTGACCTACGAGCAGTACTTC
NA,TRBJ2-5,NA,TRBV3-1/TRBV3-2,CASSLQGSRTQYF,TGTGCCAGCAGTCTTCAGGGGTCGAGGACCCAGTACTTC